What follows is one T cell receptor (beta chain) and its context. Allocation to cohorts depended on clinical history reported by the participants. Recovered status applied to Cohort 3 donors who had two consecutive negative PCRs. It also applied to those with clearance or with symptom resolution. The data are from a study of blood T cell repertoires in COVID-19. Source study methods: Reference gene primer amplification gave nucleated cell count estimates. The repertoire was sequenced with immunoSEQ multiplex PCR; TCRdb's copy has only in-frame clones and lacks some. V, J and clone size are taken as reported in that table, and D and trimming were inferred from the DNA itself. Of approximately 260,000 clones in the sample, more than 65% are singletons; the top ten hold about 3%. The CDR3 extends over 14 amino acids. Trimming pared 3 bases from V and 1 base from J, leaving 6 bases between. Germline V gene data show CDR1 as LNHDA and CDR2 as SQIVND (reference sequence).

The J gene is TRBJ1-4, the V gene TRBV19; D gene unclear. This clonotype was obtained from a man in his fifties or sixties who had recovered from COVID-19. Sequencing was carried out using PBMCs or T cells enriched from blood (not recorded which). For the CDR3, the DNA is TGTGCCAGTAGTATCACTAGAACTAATGAAAAACTGTTTTTT. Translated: CASSITRTNEKLFF.